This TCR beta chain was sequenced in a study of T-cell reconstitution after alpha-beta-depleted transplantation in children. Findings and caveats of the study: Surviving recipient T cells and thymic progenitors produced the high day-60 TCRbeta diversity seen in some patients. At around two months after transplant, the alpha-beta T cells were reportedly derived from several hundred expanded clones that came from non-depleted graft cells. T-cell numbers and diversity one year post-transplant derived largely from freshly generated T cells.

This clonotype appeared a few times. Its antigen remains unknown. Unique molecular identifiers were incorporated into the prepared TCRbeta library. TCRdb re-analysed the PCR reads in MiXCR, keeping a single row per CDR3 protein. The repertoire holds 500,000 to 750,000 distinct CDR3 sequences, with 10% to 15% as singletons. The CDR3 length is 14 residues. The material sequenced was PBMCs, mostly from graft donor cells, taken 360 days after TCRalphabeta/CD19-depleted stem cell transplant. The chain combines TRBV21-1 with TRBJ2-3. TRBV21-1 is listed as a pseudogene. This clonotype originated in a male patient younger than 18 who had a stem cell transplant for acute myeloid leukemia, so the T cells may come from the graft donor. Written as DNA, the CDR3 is TGTGCCAGCAGCCTACAAGGAAAAGCAGATACGCAGTATTTT. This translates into CASSLQGKADTQYF.